The entry that follows covers one T cell receptor beta chain sequence. This clonotype was seen a handful of times. Its binding antigen is unknown. Base qualities are not at hand, and no much larger clone is one base apart. The sample originates from a study of blood T cells in healthy people across ages (dated by TCRdb to the mid-2010s). Some background on the complete study: In model experiments, template switching captured about one uniquely barcoded TCR beta cDNA molecule for every two T cells. To track age-related changes in TCR beta repertoire diversity, the study relied on deep sequencing normalized with unique cDNA molecular identifiers. Donors were grouped into four age groups: young (average approximately 15 years), middle-aged (roughly 40), aged (around 56) and long-lived (approximately 82). To avoid experimental bias, donors of different ages were randomly spread across the sequencing lanes. For two donors (one aged 18 to 30 and one aged 80 or older), the study analyzed two additional independent replicas of 1 million unique cDNA reads from the same blood draw. General study outcomes and caveats: Total diversity estimates from one million sequenced T cells were considered lower bounds and underestimates. Observed TCR beta diversity per million T cells fell roughly linearly with age, and a significant reduction was already apparent by age roughly 40. The long-lived group showed more naive CD4+ T cells, fewer expanded clones and increased TCR diversity than the aged group, suggesting age selection. Bulk unsorted PBMC profiling prevented conclusive comparison of naive and antigen-experienced compartments. Donor CMV infection status was unknown, potentially confounding age-related changes in expanded clonotypes. There was a strong correlation between observed TCR beta diversity and the percentage of naive T cells measured by flow cytometry.

Libraries were prepared through 5' RACE. The sequencer listed for this sample is Illumina HiSeq 2500. A second roughly 6 to 12 cycle PCR used a sample-barcoded 5' primer and a J-beta primer mix. A unique molecular identifier was introduced onto each TCR beta cDNA molecule by a template-switch 5' adaptor carrying 12 random nucleotides. Each sample yielded at least 2.5 million CDR3-containing paired-end reads. First-strand cDNA was synthesized from all RNA with the Mint cDNA synthesis kit, primed by a TRBC-specific oligonucleotide. All cDNA was treated with uracil-DNA glycosylase and then went through a first 18-cycle PCR with the universal primers M1SS and BC2_uni_R. The study's own analysis went as follows. For normalization, 1 million high-quality reads were randomly selected from each sample, with every read carrying a distinct molecular identifier. Instead of being binned into consensus sequences, reads with shared molecular identifiers were discarded. MiTCR, set to a Q25 quality threshold and the strictest error-elimination algorithm, was used for CDR3 identification, clonotype clustering and error correction. Lower-bound total TCR beta diversity was estimated with a nonparametric unseen species model using Euler transformation. The public reads were reanalyzed by TCRdb: fastp trimming at Q25, MiXCR alignment, in-frame beta chains only. Each record represents a unique CDR3 protein, reported with the most common genes and DNA among its rows. These V and J calls rely on TCRdb rather than the paper's analysis. The sample records almost 1 million distinct CDR3 sequences, roughly half of which are singletons. The ten largest clones add up to 20% to 25% of the sample.

Systemically healthy Caucasian individuals from Russia, 35 to 50 in total and aged 6 to 90 years, were included as donors. About 10 milliliters of peripheral blood were collected from each donor into EDTA-treated Vacutainer tubes. PBMCs were isolated by Ficoll-Paque density-gradient centrifugation, with at least 6.5 million obtained per sample. Trizol reagent was used to extract total RNA from the PBMCs, yielding at least 5 micrograms per sample. For every donor, flow cytometry on a PBMC aliquot measured the percentage of naive CD45RAhigh/CD27high T cells. The germline V gene provides CDR1 MNHEY and CDR2 SVGAGI. For this chain, trimming is 4 bases at the V end and 4 bases at the J end, and the number of junction bases without a gene match is 9. The CDR3 starts with the cysteine, ends with the phenylalanine, and has 15 residues. CDR3 DNA is the only sequence kept; it has 45 bases, read in frame from the first base.

This TCR derives from a woman aged 55-69 years in good health. In this chain, TRBV6-5 is recombined with TRBJ2-7, and 8 junction bases match TRBD1. The sequenced sample was blood. The DNA sequence is TGTGCCAGCAGTTCCCTGGGGACAGGACCGTACGAGCAGTACTTC. The encoded protein is CASSSLGTGPYEQYF.